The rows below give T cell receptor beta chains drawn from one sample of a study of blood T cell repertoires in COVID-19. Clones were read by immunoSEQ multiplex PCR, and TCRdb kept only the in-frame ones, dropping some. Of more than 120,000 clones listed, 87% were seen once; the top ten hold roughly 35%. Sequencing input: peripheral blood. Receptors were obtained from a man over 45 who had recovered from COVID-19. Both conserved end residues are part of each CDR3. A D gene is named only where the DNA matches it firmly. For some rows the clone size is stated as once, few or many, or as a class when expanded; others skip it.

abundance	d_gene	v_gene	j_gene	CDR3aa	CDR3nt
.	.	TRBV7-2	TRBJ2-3	CASKSVAGSSTDTQYF	TGTGCCAGCAAGAGTGTGGCGGGGTCTAGCACAGATACGCAGTATTTT
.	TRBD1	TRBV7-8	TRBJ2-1	CASSLANRGSYNEQFF	TGTGCCAGCAGCTTAGCTAACAGGGGCTCCTACAATGAGCAGTTCTTC
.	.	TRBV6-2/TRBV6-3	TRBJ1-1	CASSLTGVGFTEAFF	TGTGCCAGCAGCCTCACGGGGGTTGGATTTACTGAAGCTTTCTTT
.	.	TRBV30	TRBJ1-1	CAWSKGPAPGVAEAFF	TGTGCCTGGAGTAAGGGGCCCGCCCCAGGGGTCGCTGAAGCTTTCTTT
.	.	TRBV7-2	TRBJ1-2	CASSLGANYGYTF	TGTGCCAGCAGCTTAGGGGCGAACTATGGCTACACCTTC
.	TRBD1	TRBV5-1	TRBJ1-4	CASSQGQGGTANEKLFF	TGCGCCAGCAGCCAGGGACAGGGAGGGACGGCTAATGAAAAACTGTTTTTT
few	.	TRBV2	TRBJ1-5	CASSGERDQPQHF	TGTGCCAGCAGTGGTGAGAGGGATCAGCCCCAGCATTTT
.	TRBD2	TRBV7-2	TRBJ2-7	CASSVGLAGGPEQYF	TGTGCCAGCAGCGTAGGACTAGCGGGGGGGCCGGAGCAGTACTTC
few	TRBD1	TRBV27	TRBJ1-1	CASSPPDRGLDTEAFF	TGTGCCAGCAGTCCTCCAGACAGGGGGCTAGACACTGAAGCTTTCTTT
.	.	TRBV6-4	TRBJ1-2	CASSQSGLGYGYTF	TGTGCCAGCAGCCAAAGTGGACTGGGGTATGGCTACACCTTC
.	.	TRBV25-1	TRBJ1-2	CATLGNYGYTF	TGTGCCACCCTAGGCAACTATGGCTACACCTTC
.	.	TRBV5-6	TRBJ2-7	CASSPYKTRVGHEQYF	TGTGCCAGCAGCCCGTACAAGACTAGGGTGGGGCACGAGCAGTACTTC
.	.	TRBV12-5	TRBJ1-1	CASGLVGGRSEAFF	TGTGCTAGTGGTTTGGTAGGGGGAAGAAGTGAAGCTTTCTTT
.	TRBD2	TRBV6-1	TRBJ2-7	CASSEAGAGGFVSYEQYF	TGTGCCAGCAGTGAAGCAGGGGCGGGGGGATTCGTCTCCTACGAGCAGTACTTC
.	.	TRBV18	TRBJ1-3	CASSPPGALGNTIYF	TGTGCCAGTTCGCCGCCTGGGGCGCTTGGAAACACCATATATTTT
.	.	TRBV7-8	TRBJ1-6	CASSFFLGADRSPLHF	TGTGCCAGCAGCTTTTTCTTGGGGGCTGATCGATCACCCCTCCACTTT